A selection of T cell receptor beta chains follows, all from one sample in a study of blood T cell repertoires in COVID-19. Clones were read by immunoSEQ multiplex PCR, and TCRdb kept only the in-frame ones, dropping some. Of 70,000 to 85,000 clones listed, more than 75% are singletons. Sequenced sample: peripheral blood. The receptors stem from a woman aged 60 to 75 with acute or convalescent COVID-19. CDR3s include the opening cysteine and the closing phenylalanine or tryptophan. D genes are given only for firm matches. Size is omitted from some rows. Given values are once, few, many or a class for expanded clones.

J gene: TRBJ2-7; D gene: -; clone size: -; V gene: TRBV7-8; CDR3 DNA: TGTGCCAGCAGCTTAGCTCCAGGGCCGACCTACGAGCAGTACTTC; CDR3 protein: CASSLAPGPTYEQYF
J gene: TRBJ1-4; D gene: -; clone size: once; V gene: TRBV7-3; CDR3 DNA: TGTGCCAGCAGCTTAGCCCCCGGGGAAAAACTGTTTTTT; CDR3 protein: CASSLAPGEKLFF
J gene: TRBJ1-4; D gene: TRBD1; clone size: -; V gene: TRBV19; CDR3 DNA: TGTGCCAGTAGTCGCTCGGACAGGGGGAATGAAAAACTGTTTTTT; CDR3 protein: CASSRSDRGNEKLFF
J gene: TRBJ2-3; D gene: TRBD2; clone size: -; V gene: TRBV6-5; CDR3 DNA: TGTGCCAGCAGTACGACCGGGGGGGCAGATACGCAGTATTTT; CDR3 protein: CASSTTGGADTQYF
J gene: TRBJ1-5; D gene: TRBD1; clone size: -; V gene: TRBV6-2/TRBV6-3; CDR3 DNA: TGTGCCAGCAGCGGACAGGGGTCTAGCAATCAGCCCCAGCATTTT; CDR3 protein: CASSGQGSSNQPQHF
J gene: TRBJ1-1; D gene: TRBD1; clone size: -; V gene: TRBV5-1; CDR3 DNA: TGCGCCAGCAGCAACCAGGACAGGAATAGTGAAGCTTTCTTT; CDR3 protein: CASSNQDRNSEAFF
J gene: TRBJ1-1; D gene: -; clone size: few; V gene: TRBV6-5; CDR3 DNA: TGTGCCAGCAGTAGGGGAGCCGGGACACCTACTGAAGCTTTCTTT; CDR3 protein: CASSRGAGTPTEAFF
J gene: TRBJ2-7; D gene: TRBD1; clone size: -; V gene: TRBV19; CDR3 DNA: TGTGCCAGTAGTAGAGATATGGGGACAGGGAGGTACGAGCAGTACTTC; CDR3 protein: CASSRDMGTGRYEQYF
J gene: TRBJ1-1; D gene: -; clone size: -; V gene: TRBV29-1; CDR3 DNA: TGCAGCGTTTGGCAGGGGTCTACTGAAGCTTTCTTT; CDR3 protein: CSVWQGSTEAFF
J gene: TRBJ1-1; D gene: -; clone size: once; V gene: TRBV6-1; CDR3 DNA: TGTGCCAGCAGTGATCGTTCGGGAACTGAAGCTTTCTTT; CDR3 protein: CASSDRSGTEAFF
J gene: TRBJ1-2; D gene: -; clone size: -; V gene: TRBV20-1; CDR3 DNA: TGCAGTGCTAGAGATGAGGGCTACACCTTC; CDR3 protein: CSARDEGYTF
J gene: TRBJ2-7; D gene: TRBD2; clone size: -; V gene: TRBV7-9; CDR3 DNA: TGTGCCAGCAGCCCCCTCACGACTAGCGGGAGGCCTTACGAGCAGTACTTC; CDR3 protein: CASSPLTTSGRPYEQYF
J gene: TRBJ1-1; D gene: -; clone size: -; V gene: TRBV4-2; CDR3 DNA: TGTGCCAGCAGCCAAGAAGGGCGGGTATGGACTGAAGCTTTCTTT; CDR3 protein: CASSQEGRVWTEAFF
J gene: TRBJ1-4; D gene: -; clone size: -; V gene: TRBV3-1/TRBV3-2; CDR3 DNA: TGTGCCAGCAGCCGGAGGGGGGGGGATAATGAAAAACTGTTTTTT; CDR3 protein: CASSRRGGDNEKLFF
J gene: TRBJ1-5; D gene: TRBD1; clone size: -; V gene: TRBV28; CDR3 DNA: TGTGCCAGCAGCCAACAGGGGCCGGGCGGCAATCAGCCCCAGCATTTT; CDR3 protein: CASSQQGPGGNQPQHF
J gene: TRBJ2-7; D gene: TRBD1; clone size: -; V gene: TRBV5-1; CDR3 DNA: TGCGCCAGCAGCTTGGCCCCCGGGACAGGGTTCAACGAGCAGTACTTC; CDR3 protein: CASSLAPGTGFNEQYF
J gene: TRBJ1-1; D gene: TRBD1; clone size: -; V gene: TRBV5-4; CDR3 DNA: TGTGCCAGCAGCTTGGGTTACGGACAGGAGCGCACTGAAGCTTTCTTT; CDR3 protein: CASSLGYGQERTEAFF
J gene: TRBJ1-2; D gene: -; clone size: -; V gene: TRBV6-2/TRBV6-3; CDR3 DNA: TGTGCCAGCAGTCGGGGGAACTATGGCTACACCTTC; CDR3 protein: CASSRGNYGYTF
J gene: TRBJ2-1; D gene: -; clone size: -; V gene: TRBV5-1; CDR3 DNA: TGCGCCAGCAGCTTTCAGGGCGAGCAGTTCTTC; CDR3 protein: CASSFQGEQFF
J gene: TRBJ2-3; D gene: -; clone size: once; V gene: TRBV5-1; CDR3 DNA: TGCGCCAGCAGAGGTGGCGGGAACACAGATACGCAGTATTTT; CDR3 protein: CASRGGGNTDTQYF
J gene: TRBJ2-7; D gene: TRBD1; clone size: -; V gene: TRBV5-4; CDR3 DNA: TGTGCCAGCAGCTCCGGGACAGGGATTACCTACGAGCAGTACTTC; CDR3 protein: CASSSGTGITYEQYF
J gene: TRBJ2-4; D gene: -; clone size: -; V gene: TRBV19; CDR3 DNA: TGTGCCAGTAAGGATAGCGTAGCCAAAAACATTCAGTACTTC; CDR3 protein: CASKDSVAKNIQYF
J gene: TRBJ2-7; D gene: TRBD1; clone size: -; V gene: TRBV27; CDR3 DNA: TGTGCCAGCAGTTTTACAGGGGACGAGCAGTACTTC; CDR3 protein: CASSFTGDEQYF
J gene: TRBJ1-4; D gene: -; clone size: few; V gene: TRBV28; CDR3 DNA: TGTGCCAGCAGTTTAGGTGATTCAGGATTAAATGAAAAACTGTTTTTT; CDR3 protein: CASSLGDSGLNEKLFF
J gene: TRBJ2-7; D gene: TRBD1; clone size: -; V gene: TRBV29-1; CDR3 DNA: TGCAGCGCGACCCCAGGACAGGGAAGGAACGAGCAGTACTTC; CDR3 protein: CSATPGQGRNEQYF
J gene: TRBJ2-7; D gene: -; clone size: few; V gene: TRBV3-1/TRBV3-2; CDR3 DNA: TGTGCCAGCAGCCAAGAATTCGTTTCGGCTAGACAGTACTTC; CDR3 protein: CASSQEFVSARQYF
J gene: TRBJ2-1; D gene: -; clone size: -; V gene: TRBV24-1; CDR3 DNA: TGTGCCACCAGTAATCTTAATGAGCAGTTCTTC; CDR3 protein: CATSNLNEQFF
J gene: TRBJ2-3; D gene: -; clone size: -; V gene: TRBV30; CDR3 DNA: TGTGCCTGGAGTGTCGGGACTCCCCGTTCGGGCACAGATACGCAGTATTTT; CDR3 protein: CAWSVGTPRSGTDTQYF
J gene: TRBJ2-7; D gene: TRBD1; clone size: few; V gene: TRBV29-1; CDR3 DNA: TGCAGCGTTCTCCGGGACAGCCACTACGAGCAGTACTTC; CDR3 protein: CSVLRDSHYEQYF
J gene: TRBJ2-3; D gene: TRBD2; clone size: -; V gene: TRBV27; CDR3 DNA: TGTGCCAGCAGTCAGGGACTAGCGGGCTTGGGGGGCACAGATACGCAGTATTTT; CDR3 protein: CASSQGLAGLGGTDTQYF
J gene: TRBJ2-1; D gene: -; clone size: -; V gene: TRBV11-2; CDR3 DNA: TGTGCCAGCAGCTTAGATGTAGCGGAAAGGGCCCACAAAAACAATGAGCAGTTCTTC; CDR3 protein: CASSLDVAERAHKNNEQFF
J gene: TRBJ1-6; D gene: -; clone size: -; V gene: TRBV5-4; CDR3 DNA: TGTGCCAGCAGGCTACAGATTGATAATTCACCCCTCCACTTT; CDR3 protein: CASRLQIDNSPLHF
J gene: TRBJ2-7; D gene: -; clone size: -; V gene: TRBV5-4; CDR3 DNA: TGTGCCAGCAGCTTGGGACACTCCTACGAGCAGTACTTC; CDR3 protein: CASSLGHSYEQYF